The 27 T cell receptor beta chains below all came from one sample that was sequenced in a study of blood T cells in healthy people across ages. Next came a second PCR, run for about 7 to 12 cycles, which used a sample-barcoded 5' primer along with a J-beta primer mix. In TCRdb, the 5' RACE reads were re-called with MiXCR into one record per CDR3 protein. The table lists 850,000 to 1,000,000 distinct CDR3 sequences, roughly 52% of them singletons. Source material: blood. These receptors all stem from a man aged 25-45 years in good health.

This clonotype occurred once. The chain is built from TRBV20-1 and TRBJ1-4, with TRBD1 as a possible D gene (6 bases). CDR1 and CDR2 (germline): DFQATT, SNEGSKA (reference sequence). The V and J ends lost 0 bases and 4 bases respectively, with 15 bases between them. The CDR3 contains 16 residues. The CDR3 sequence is CSARETRGRSNEKLFF. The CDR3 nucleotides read TGCAGTGCTAGAGAGACTAGGGGGAGGAGTAATGAAAAACTGTTTTTT.

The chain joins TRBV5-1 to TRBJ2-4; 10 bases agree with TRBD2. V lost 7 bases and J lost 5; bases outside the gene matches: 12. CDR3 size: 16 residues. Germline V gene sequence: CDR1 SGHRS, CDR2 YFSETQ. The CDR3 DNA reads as TGCGCCAGCCGGCGATTTAGCGGGGGGATAGAAAACATTCAGTACTTC. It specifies CASRRFSGGIENIQYF.

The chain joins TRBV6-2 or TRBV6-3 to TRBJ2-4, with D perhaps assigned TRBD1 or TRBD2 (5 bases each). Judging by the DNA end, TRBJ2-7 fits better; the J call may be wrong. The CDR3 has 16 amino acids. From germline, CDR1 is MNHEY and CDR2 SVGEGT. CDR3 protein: CASRPTGRIIYYEQYF. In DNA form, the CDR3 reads TGTGCCAGCAGACCCACGGGACGGATTATCTACTACGAGCAGTACTTC.

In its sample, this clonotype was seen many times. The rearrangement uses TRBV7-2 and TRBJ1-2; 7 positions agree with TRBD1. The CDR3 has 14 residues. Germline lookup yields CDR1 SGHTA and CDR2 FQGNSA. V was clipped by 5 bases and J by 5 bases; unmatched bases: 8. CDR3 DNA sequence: TGTGCCAGCAGCCCCGGACAGGAGGGATATGGCTACACCTTC. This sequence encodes CASSPGQEGYGYTF.

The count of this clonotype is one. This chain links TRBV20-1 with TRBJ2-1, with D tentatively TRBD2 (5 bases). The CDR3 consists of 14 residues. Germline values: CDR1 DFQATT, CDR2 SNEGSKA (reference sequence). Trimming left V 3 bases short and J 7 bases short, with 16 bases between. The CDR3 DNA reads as TGCAGTGCTAGGGCACTAGTGTCTTGGAATGAGCAGTTCTTC. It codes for CSARALVSWNEQFF.

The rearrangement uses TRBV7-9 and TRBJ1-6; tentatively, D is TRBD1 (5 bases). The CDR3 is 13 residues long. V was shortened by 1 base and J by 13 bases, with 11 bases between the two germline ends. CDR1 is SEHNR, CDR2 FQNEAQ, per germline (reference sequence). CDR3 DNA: TGTGCCAGCAGCTTAGGGGGGAGAGCGCCCCTCCACTTT. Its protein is CASSLGGRAPLHF.

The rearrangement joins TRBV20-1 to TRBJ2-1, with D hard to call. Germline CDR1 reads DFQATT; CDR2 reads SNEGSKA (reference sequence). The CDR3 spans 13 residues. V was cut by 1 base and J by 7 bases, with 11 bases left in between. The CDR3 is CSARGLVSNEQFF. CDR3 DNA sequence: TGCAGTGCTAGAGGCCTCGTCAGTAATGAGCAGTTCTTC.

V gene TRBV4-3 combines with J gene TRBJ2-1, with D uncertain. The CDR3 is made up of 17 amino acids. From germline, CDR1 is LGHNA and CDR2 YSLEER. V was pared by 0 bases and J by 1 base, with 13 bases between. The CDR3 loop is CASSQDPRTISYNEQFF. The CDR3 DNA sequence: TGCGCCAGCAGCCAAGACCCCCGGACGATATCCTACAATGAGCAGTTCTTC.

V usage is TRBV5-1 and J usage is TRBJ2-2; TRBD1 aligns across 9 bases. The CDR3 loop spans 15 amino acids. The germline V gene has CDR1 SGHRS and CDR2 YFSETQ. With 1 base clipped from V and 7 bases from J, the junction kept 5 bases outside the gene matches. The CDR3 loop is CASSLTGTGIGELFF. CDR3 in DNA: TGCGCCAGCAGCTTGACCGGGACAGGGATCGGGGAGCTGTTTTTT.

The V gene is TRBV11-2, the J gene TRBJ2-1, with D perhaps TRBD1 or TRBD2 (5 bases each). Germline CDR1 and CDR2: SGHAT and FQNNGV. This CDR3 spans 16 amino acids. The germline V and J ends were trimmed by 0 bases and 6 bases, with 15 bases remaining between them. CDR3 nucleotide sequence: TGTGCCAGCAGCTTAGAATTTCAGGGACCCGGCAATGAGCAGTTCTTC. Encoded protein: CASSLEFQGPGNEQFF.

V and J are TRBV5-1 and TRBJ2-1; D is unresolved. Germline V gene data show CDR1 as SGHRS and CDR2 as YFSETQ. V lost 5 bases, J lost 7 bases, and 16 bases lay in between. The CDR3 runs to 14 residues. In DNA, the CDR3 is TGCGCCAGCAGTGATGGGTCATCGAGGAATGAGCAGTTCTTC. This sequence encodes CASSDGSSRNEQFF.

CDR3 DNA: TGTGCCAGCAGCCGACGGTACACTGAAGCTTTCTTT. This encodes CASSRRYTEAFF. The gene calls are TRBV7-2 and TRBJ1-1; D gene uncertain. CDR1 is SGHTA and CDR2 is FQGNSA in the germline V gene. This CDR3 has 12 residues. V lost 5 bases and J lost 3, with 7 bases in between.

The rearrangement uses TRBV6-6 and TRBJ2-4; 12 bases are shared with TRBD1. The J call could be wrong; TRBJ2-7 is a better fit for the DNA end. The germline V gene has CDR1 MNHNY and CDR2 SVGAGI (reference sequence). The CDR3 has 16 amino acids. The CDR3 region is CASSYSGGQGAGEQYF. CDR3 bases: TGTGCCAGCAGTTACTCAGGGGGACAGGGGGCTGGCGAGCAGTACTTC.

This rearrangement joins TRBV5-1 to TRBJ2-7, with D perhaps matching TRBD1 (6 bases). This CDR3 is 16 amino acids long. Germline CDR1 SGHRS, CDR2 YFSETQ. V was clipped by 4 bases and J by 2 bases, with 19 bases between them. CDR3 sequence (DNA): TGCGCCAGCAGCCCAAAGACAGGCACGCTAGCCTACGAGCAGTACTTC. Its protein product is CASSPKTGTLAYEQYF.

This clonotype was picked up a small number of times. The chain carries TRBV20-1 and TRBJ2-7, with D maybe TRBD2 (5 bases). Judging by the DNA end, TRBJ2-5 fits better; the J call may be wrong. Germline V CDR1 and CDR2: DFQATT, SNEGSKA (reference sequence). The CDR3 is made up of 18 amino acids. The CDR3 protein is CSASIPEERVIIQETQYF. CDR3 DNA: TGCAGTGCTAGTATCCCGGAGGAGCGAGTAATAATCCAAGAGACCCAGTACTTC.

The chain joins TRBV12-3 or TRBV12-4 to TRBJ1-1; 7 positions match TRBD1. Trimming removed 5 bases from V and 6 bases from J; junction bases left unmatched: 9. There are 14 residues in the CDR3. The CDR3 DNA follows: TGTGCCAGCAGTCGAGACAGGGAGGTCGCTGAAGCTTTCTTT. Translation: CASSRDREVAEAFF.

The CDR3 loop is CASSDGRENEQFF. CDR3 coding DNA: TGTGCCAGCAGTGATGGGAGGGAGAATGAGCAGTTCTTC. The gene calls are TRBV6-5 and TRBJ2-1; 7 bases align to TRBD2. Germline CDR1 is MNHEY and CDR2 is SVGAGI. Losses at the gene ends were 5 bases for V and 7 bases for J; bases not matched to a gene: 5. CDR3 length: 13 residues.

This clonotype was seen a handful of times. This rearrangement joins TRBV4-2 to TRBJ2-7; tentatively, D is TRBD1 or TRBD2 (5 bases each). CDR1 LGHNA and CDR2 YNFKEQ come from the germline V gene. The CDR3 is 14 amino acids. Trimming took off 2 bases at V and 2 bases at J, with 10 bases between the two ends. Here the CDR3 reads CASSQRDETYEQYF. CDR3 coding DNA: TGTGCCAGCAGCCAACGGGACGAGACCTACGAGCAGTACTTC.

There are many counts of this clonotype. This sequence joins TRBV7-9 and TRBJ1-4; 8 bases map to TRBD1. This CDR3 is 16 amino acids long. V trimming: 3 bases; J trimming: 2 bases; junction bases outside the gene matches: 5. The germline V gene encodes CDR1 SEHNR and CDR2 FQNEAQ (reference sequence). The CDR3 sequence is CASSFDRGGTNEKLFF. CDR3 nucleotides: TGTGCCAGCAGCTTTGACAGGGGTGGTACTAATGAAAAACTGTTTTTT.

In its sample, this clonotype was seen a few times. CDR3 in amino acids: CATSLQGQENQPQHF. The CDR3, as DNA: TGTGCCACGTCCCTACAGGGGCAGGAGAATCAGCCCCAGCATTTT. The chain links TRBV19 to TRBJ1-5, with TRBD1 matching 7 bases. Germline trimming cut 10 bases from V and 4 bases from J; bases unmatched to any gene: 13. Germline values: CDR1 LNHDA, CDR2 SQIVND (reference sequence). CDR3 size: 15 residues.

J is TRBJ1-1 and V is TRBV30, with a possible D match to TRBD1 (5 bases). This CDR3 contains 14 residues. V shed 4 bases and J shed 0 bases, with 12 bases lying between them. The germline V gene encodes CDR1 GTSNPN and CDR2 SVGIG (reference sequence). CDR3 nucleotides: TGTGCCTGGACGGGACGGGGAATGAACACTGAAGCTTTCTTT. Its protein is CAWTGRGMNTEAFF. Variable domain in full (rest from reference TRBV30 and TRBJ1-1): SQTIHQWPATLVQPVGSPLSLECTVEGTSNPNLYWYRQAAGRGLQLLFYSVGIGQISSEVPQNLSASRPQDRQFILSSKKLLLSDSGFYLCAWTGRGMNTEAFFGQGTRLTVV.

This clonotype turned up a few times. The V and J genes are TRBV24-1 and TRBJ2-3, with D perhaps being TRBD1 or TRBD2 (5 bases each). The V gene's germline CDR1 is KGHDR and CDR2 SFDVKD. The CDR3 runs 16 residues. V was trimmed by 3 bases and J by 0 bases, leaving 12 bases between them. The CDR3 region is CATSDDSRLSTDTQYF. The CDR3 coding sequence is TGTGCCACCAGTGATGACAGCAGACTAAGCACAGATACGCAGTATTTT.

The CDR3 reads CASSLTGETTNEKLFF. DNA for the CDR3: TGTGCCAGCAGTTTAACAGGGGAAACAACTAATGAAAAACTGTTTTTT. This chain links TRBV28 with TRBJ1-4; 7 bases line up with TRBD1. V gave up 2 bases and J gave up 0 bases; unmatched junction bases: 3. Germline V lookup: CDR1 MDHEN, CDR2 SYDVKM. The CDR3 covers 16 residues.

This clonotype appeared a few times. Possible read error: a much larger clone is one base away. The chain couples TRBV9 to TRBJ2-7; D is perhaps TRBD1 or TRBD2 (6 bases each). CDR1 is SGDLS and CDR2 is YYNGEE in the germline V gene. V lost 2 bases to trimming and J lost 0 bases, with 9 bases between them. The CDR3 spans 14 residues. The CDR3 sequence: CASSVGGISYEQYF. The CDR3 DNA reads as TGTGCCAGCAGCGTGGGGGGCATCTCCTACGAGCAGTACTTC.

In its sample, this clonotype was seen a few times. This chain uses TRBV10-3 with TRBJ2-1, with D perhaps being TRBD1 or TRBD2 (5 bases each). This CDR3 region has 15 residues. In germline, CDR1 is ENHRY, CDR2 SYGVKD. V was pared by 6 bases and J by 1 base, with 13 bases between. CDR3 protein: CAIRMERGSYNEQFF. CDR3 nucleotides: TGTGCCATCAGGATGGAGAGGGGTTCCTACAATGAGCAGTTCTTC.

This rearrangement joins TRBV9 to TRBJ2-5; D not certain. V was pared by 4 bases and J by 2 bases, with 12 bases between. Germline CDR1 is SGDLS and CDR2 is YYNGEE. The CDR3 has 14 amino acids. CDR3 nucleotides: TGTGCCAGCAGCCCCTCACCTACACAAGAGACCCAGTACTTC. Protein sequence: CASSPSPTQETQYF.

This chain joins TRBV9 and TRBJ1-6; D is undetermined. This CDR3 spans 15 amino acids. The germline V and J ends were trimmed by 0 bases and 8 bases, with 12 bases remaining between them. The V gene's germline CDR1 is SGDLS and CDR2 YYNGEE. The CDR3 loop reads CASSVAAGGHSPLHF. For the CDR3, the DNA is TGTGCCAGCAGCGTAGCAGCAGGCGGCCATTCACCCCTCCACTTT. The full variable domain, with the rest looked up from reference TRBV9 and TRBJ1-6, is DSGVTQTPKHLITATGQRVTLRCSPRSGDLSVYWYQQSLDQGLQFLIQYYNGEERAKGNILERFSAQQFPDLHSELNLSSLELGDSALYFCASSVAAGGHSPLHFGNGTRLTVT.